Listed here are 22 T cell receptor beta chains from one sample, sequenced in a study of T-cell reconstitution after alpha-beta-depleted transplantation in children. As it was prepared, the TCRbeta library received unique molecular identifiers. Each CDR3 protein gets one entry after TCRdb re-called the PCR reads with MiXCR. The sample holds approximately 230,000 distinct CDR3 sequences, more than 20% seen once. This material consisted of PBMCs, taken before TCRalphabeta/CD19-depleted stem cell transplant. The receptors stem from a girl aged 2 to 10 with Fanconi anemia, due to receive a stem cell transplant.

This clonotype occurred many times. The chain couples TRBV5-1 to TRBJ2-1, with TRBD2 identical over 8 bases. Unmatched junction bases numbered 9, after V lost 4 bases and J lost 0 bases. The CDR3 has 17 amino acids. Germline lookup yields CDR1 SGHRS and CDR2 YFSETQ. CDR3 coding DNA: TGCGCCAGCAGCGTGACTAGCGCAACGAGCTCCTACAATGAGCAGTTCTTC. It yields the protein CASSVTSATSSYNEQFF.

The chain joins TRBV29-1 to TRBJ2-7, with D tentatively TRBD2 (5 bases). V was clipped by 5 bases and J by 1 base, with 9 bases between them. The CDR3 runs to 12 residues. The germline V gene has CDR1 SQVTM and CDR2 ANQGSEA. CDR3 sequence reads: CSVSGVSYEQYF. The CDR3 DNA sequence: TGCAGCGTTTCCGGGGTATCCTACGAGCAGTACTTC.

This clonotype was seen many times. This chain connects TRBV30 to TRBJ2-7, with D possibly matching TRBD2 (5 bases). The CDR3 consists of 11 residues. The V end lost 8 bases, the J end lost 9 bases, and 17 bases lay between the germline ends. From germline, CDR1 is GTSNPN and CDR2 SVGIG (reference sequence). CDR3 region: CAGEEGIGQYF. CDR3 coding DNA: TGTGCCGGGGAAGAGGGTATCGGGCAGTACTTC.

V and J are TRBV7-6 and TRBJ2-1; D remains ambiguous. Germline loops: CDR1 SGHVS, CDR2 FNYEAQ. The CDR3 consists of 13 residues. V was clipped by 1 base and J by 5 bases, with 6 bases between them. The CDR3 region is CASSLERNNEQFF. CDR3 nucleotide sequence: TGTGCCAGCAGCTTAGAACGGAACAATGAGCAGTTCTTC.

V gene TRBV6-1 combines with J gene TRBJ2-1; D is possibly TRBD2 (5 bases). The CDR3 sequence is 14 residues long. Deletions cut 1 base from V and 5 bases from J, with 9 bases between. Per germline, CDR1 MNHNS and CDR2 SASEGT. In DNA, the CDR3 is TGTGCCAGCAGTGAAGTTTGGGAGAACAATGAGCAGTTCTTC. Amino acid sequence: CASSEVWENNEQFF.

This clonotype occurred a few times. V is TRBV28 and J is TRBJ2-2; 8 bases line up with TRBD1. CDR3 size: 14 residues. The germline V gene encodes CDR1 MDHEN and CDR2 SYDVKM. With 4 bases clipped from V and 5 bases from J, the junction kept 3 bases outside the gene matches. CDR3 sequence reads: CASSWTGSTGELFF. CDR3 nucleotides: TGTGCCAGCAGTTGGACAGGGAGTACCGGGGAGCTGTTTTTT.

The J gene is TRBJ2-7, the V gene TRBV7-2; D gene uncertain. Germline loops: CDR1 SGHTA, CDR2 FQGNSA. The germline V and J ends were trimmed by 1 base and 7 bases, with 11 bases remaining between them. The CDR3 is 13 residues long. CDR3 amino acids: CASSLGTRGEQYF. The CDR3 DNA reads as TGTGCCAGCAGCTTAGGCACCCGTGGGGAGCAGTACTTC.

The chain joins TRBV6-2 or TRBV6-3 to TRBJ2-3; D is unresolved. This CDR3 is 16 amino acids long. V gave up 0 bases and J gave up 2 bases, with 12 bases separating them. CDR1 and CDR2 (germline): MNHEY, SVGEGT. CDR3 sequence (DNA): TGTGCCAGCAGTTACTCTGGGCAGGCCAACACAGATACGCAGTATTTT. This translates into CASSYSGQANTDTQYF.

The chain uses TRBV20-1 and TRBJ2-7, with 11 bases identical to TRBD2. Looked up from germline, CDR1 is DFQATT and CDR2 is SNEGSKA (reference sequence). J gave up 4 bases and V 5 bases, and 7 bases lay outside the gene matches. CDR3 size: 14 residues. The CDR3 loop reads CSAFSGRAAYEQYF. CDR3 nucleotides: TGCAGTGCTTTTAGCGGGAGGGCCGCTTACGAGCAGTACTTC.

The gene calls are TRBV29-1 and TRBJ2-2, with D tentatively TRBD1 (5 bases). This CDR3 contains 14 residues. CDR1 and CDR2 (germline): SQVTM, ANQGSEA. Trimming pared 7 bases from V and 5 bases from J, leaving 17 bases between. The CDR3 is CSAREAHMTGELFF. The DNA for the CDR3 is TGCAGCGCCAGGGAAGCACACATGACCGGGGAGCTGTTTTTT.

This clonotype was counted at least ten times. This chain links TRBV15 with TRBJ2-7, with a tentative D call TRBD1 (5 bases). Per germline, CDR1 LNHNV and CDR2 YYDKDF (reference sequence). Trimming left V 8 bases short and J 3 bases short, with 14 bases between. The CDR3 contains 13 residues. CDR3 region: CATPKGVYYEQYF. The CDR3 region has the DNA TGTGCCACCCCGAAAGGGGTATACTACGAGCAGTACTTC. Supplemented by reference TRBV15 and TRBJ2-7, the full variable domain reads DAMVIQNPRYQVTQFGKPVTLSCSQTLNHNVMYWYQQKSSQAPKLLFHYYDKDFNNEADTPDNFQSRRPNTSFCFLDIRSPGLGDTAMYLCATPKGVYYEQYFGPGTRLTVT.

This clonotype was found a few times. The J gene is TRBJ2-7, the V gene TRBV20-1; tentatively, D is TRBD1 (5 bases). The CDR3 has 18 residues. The V gene lost 1 base and the J gene lost 0 bases, with 22 bases spanning the gap. The germline V gene encodes CDR1 DFQATT and CDR2 SNEGSKA (reference sequence). The CDR3 sequence: CSARAPFGQGLSSYEQYF. CDR3 bases: TGCAGTGCTAGAGCCCCGTTCGGGCAGGGATTAAGCTCCTACGAGCAGTACTTC.

This clonotype came up many times. The chain couples TRBV12-3 or TRBV12-4 to TRBJ1-6; TRBD1 agrees at 8 bases. The CDR3 totals 16 residues. V was pared by 3 bases and J by 7 bases, with 8 bases of the junction left unmatched. CDR3 amino acids: CASSFLPRTGNSPLHF. Written as DNA, the CDR3 is TGTGCCAGCAGTTTCCTCCCGAGGACAGGGAATTCACCCCTCCACTTT.

The chain carries TRBV10-3 and TRBJ2-3; TRBD2 agrees at 10 bases. Germline V gives CDR1 ENHRY, CDR2 SYGVKD. CDR3 length equals 16 residues. With V trimmed by 9 bases and J by 5 bases, 14 bases remained unmatched. The CDR3 region is CAIRKPLAGALDTQYF. As DNA, the CDR3 is TGTGCCATACGGAAACCCCTAGCGGGAGCTCTAGATACGCAGTATTTT.

This clonotype was counted only a few times. The chain recombines TRBV5-1 with TRBJ2-1; TRBD1 matches 7 bases. J gave up 3 bases and V 4 bases, and 10 bases lay outside the gene matches. The CDR3 runs 16 residues. CDR1 and CDR2 from the germline V gene are SGHRS and YFSETQ. CDR3 residues: CASSLRQGRDYNEQFF. DNA for the CDR3: TGCGCCAGCAGCCTGAGACAGGGCCGAGACTACAATGAGCAGTTCTTC.

This clonotype came up a few times. This sequence joins TRBV18 and TRBJ2-7; 13 bases line up with TRBD2. Germline V gene data show CDR1 as KGHSH and CDR2 as LQKENI. This CDR3 spans 16 amino acids. Unmatched junction bases numbered 5, after V lost 1 base and J lost 5 bases. The CDR3 protein is CASSPQRTSGRHEQYF. In DNA, the CDR3 is TGTGCCAGCTCACCACAACGGACTAGCGGGAGACACGAGCAGTACTTC.

The chain joins TRBV4-2 to TRBJ1-4; D remains ambiguous. From germline, CDR1 is LGHNA and CDR2 YNFKEQ. V shed 7 bases and J shed 7 bases, with 10 bases lying between them. The CDR3 is made up of 12 amino acids. The CDR3 is CASKVGSEKLFF. The CDR3 DNA follows: TGTGCCAGCAAGGTCGGCAGTGAAAAACTGTTTTTT.

A few counts support this clonotype. The chain uses TRBV29-1 and TRBJ2-5; TRBD1 matches at 7 bases. CDR1 is SQVTM and CDR2 is ANQGSEA in the germline V gene. The CDR3 runs to 13 residues. The V segment lost 6 bases and the J segment 5 bases; nucleotides outside the gene matches: 9. This CDR3 is CSVGQEIQETQYF. CDR3 sequence (DNA): TGCAGCGTCGGACAGGAAATACAGGAGACCCAGTACTTC.

The rearrangement uses TRBV29-1 and TRBJ2-2; the D call may be TRBD1 or TRBD2 (5 bases each). V was trimmed by 8 bases and J by 4 bases, leaving 11 bases between them. Germline-derived CDR1 and CDR2 are SQVTM and ANQGSEA. CDR3 length: 12 amino acids. CDR3 residues: CSSGSLTGELFF. The CDR3 DNA reads TGCAGCTCAGGGAGTCTCACCGGGGAGCTGTTTTTT.

The gene calls are TRBV28 and TRBJ2-1; 8 positions match TRBD1. V was clipped by 10 bases and J by 5 bases; unmatched bases: 10. The CDR3 has 14 amino acids. Germline lookup yields CDR1 MDHEN and CDR2 SYDVKM. The CDR3 loop reads CATFSTGDNNEQFF. The CDR3 DNA follows: TGTGCCACTTTCTCGACAGGGGACAACAATGAGCAGTTCTTC.

This clonotype was observed at least ten times. CDR3 nucleotides: TGTGCCAGCACAGCCTGGACTCTAGGGAACATTCAGTACTTC. Its translation: CASTAWTLGNIQYF. The chain combines TRBV28 with TRBJ2-4; tentatively, D is TRBD2 (5 bases). Germline CDR1 and CDR2: MDHEN and SYDVKM. Trimming pared 7 bases from V and 7 bases from J, leaving 17 bases between. The CDR3 runs 14 residues.

This clonotype has more than one count but fewer than ten. The gene calls are TRBV20-1 and TRBJ2-3; D possibly corresponds to TRBD1 (5 bases). Germline V gene lookup returns CDR1 DFQATT and CDR2 SNEGSKA (reference sequence). V was clipped by 5 bases and J by 1 base, with 16 bases between them. This CDR3 comprises 15 residues. The CDR3 DNA follows: TGCAGTGCTCCCGGAGCAGGGCTGGGCACAGATACGCAGTATTTT. Encoded protein: CSAPGAGLGTDTQYF.